The entry below describes one TCR beta chain. Its antigen is currently unknown. Amplified material comprised TCR beta CDR3 regions derived from RNA transcripts. Scientists carried out first-round RT-PCR using HTBI primers and then a second-round multiplex PCR. TCRdb fed the multiplex PCR reads into MiXCR, producing one record per CDR3 protein. The sample shows roughly 500,000 distinct CDR3 sequences, 14% of them seen only once. The data derive from a study of Graves' ophthalmopathy and Graves' hyperthyroidism. Points from the study as a whole: For separating ophthalmopathy from stable hyperthyroidism, a 13-signature model gave roughly 90% sensitivity and around 76% specificity.

The V end lost 9 bases, the J end lost 7 bases, and 18 bases lay between the germline ends. This CDR3 contains 13 residues. The TCR originated in a young woman with Graves' ophthalmopathy. The chain links TRBV12-3 or TRBV12-4 to TRBJ1-1; D is ambiguous. Sequencing was performed on blood. CDR3 residues: CASREAWEGEAFF. The CDR3 DNA sequence: TGTGCCAGTAGAGAAGCGTGGGAGGGTGAAGCTTTCTTT.